The source of this T cell receptor beta chain is a study of OX40 agonist ivuxolimab in advanced cancers. Study in general: Three patients had partial responses: one hepatocellular carcinoma, two cutaneous melanoma.

About this clone: Its matching antigen is unknown.

Here immunoSEQ multiplex PCR was the method, and the copy in TCRdb shows in-frame clones only, minus some. The sample consists of approximately 60,000 clones, around 83% of them appearing once. The CDR3 is 14 residues long. The junction had 8 bases not matched to a gene; V was cut back by 4 bases and J by 9 bases. Whole-study findings and limits: With doses of 0.1 to 3.0 mg/kg, CD4+ and CD8+ blood T cells had undergone clonal expansion by week 6. It was not determined which antigens were specifically recognized by the peripheral T cells that had undergone clonal expansion.

The rearrangement joins TRBV23-1 to TRBJ2-2, with TRBD2 matching 7 bases. TRBV23-1 is labeled an ORF, and its function is uncertain. The TCR was taken from an adult with an advanced solid tumor such as melanoma, head and neck, liver or kidney cancer. The specimen comprised CD4+ or CD8+ T cells sorted from blood, sampled in a trial of the OX40 agonist ivuxolimab. CDR3 in DNA: TGCGCCAGCAGTCGCGCCGGGACTAAGAGGGAGCTGTTTTTT. The encoded protein is CASSRAGTKRELFF.